The 16 T cell receptor beta chains reported below all come from one sample, sequenced in a study of immune evolution from preneoplasia to lung adenocarcinoma. Assay used: immunoSEQ multiplex PCR; TCRdb lists only in-frame clones, some missing. The sample gives several thousand clones, 85% of which show up once; approximately 2% is in the top ten. Material for sequencing was FFPE invasive lung adenocarcinoma tissue. Receptors originate from a person in their fifties or sixties with lung adenocarcinoma.

The chain carries TRBV5-6 and TRBJ1-1, with D uncertain. From germline, CDR1 is SGHDT and CDR2 YYEEEE. The length of the CDR3 is 15 residues. V lost 1 base to trimming and J lost 2 bases, with 12 bases between them. In DNA form, the CDR3 reads TGTGCCAGCAGCTTGATTGAACAGATCAACACTGAAGCTTTCTTT. It is translated as CASSLIEQINTEAFF.

The rearrangement joins TRBV27 to TRBJ2-7; no clear D. The V and J ends lost 3 bases and 2 bases respectively, with 11 bases between them. The CDR3 loop spans 14 amino acids. The germline gives CDR1 MNHEY, CDR2 SMNVEV (reference sequence). CDR3 protein: CASSFQGKPYEQYF. In nucleotides, the CDR3 is TGTGCCAGCAGTTTTCAAGGGAAACCCTACGAGCAGTACTTC.

CDR3 amino acids: CASSLRPPSRVGETQYF. The CDR3 DNA sequence: TGTGCCAGCAGCTTACGTCCCCCCTCTAGGGTCGGAGAGACCCAGTACTTC. The genes are TRBV7-2 and TRBJ2-5; D is unclear. Germline lookup yields CDR1 SGHTA and CDR2 FQGNSA. This CDR3 is built from 17 residues. V was shortened by 2 bases and J by 4 bases, with 20 bases between the two germline ends.

The CDR3 DNA reads as TGTGCCAGCAGCGCCTCGGAAGATGAAAAACTGTTTTTT. Residues: CASSASEDEKLFF. The chain links TRBV9 to TRBJ1-4; D unclear. The CDR3 contains 13 residues. Germline V gene lookup returns CDR1 SGDLS and CDR2 YYNGEE. V was cut by 3 bases and J by 6 bases, with 9 bases left in between.

CDR3 bases: TGTGCCAGCAGCTCTGGGGGGGGCATGAACACTGAAGCTTTCTTT. This codes for CASSSGGGMNTEAFF. The chain employs TRBV7-2 and TRBJ1-1; maybe TRBD1 (6 bases). CDR3 length: 15 residues. Trimming removed 4 bases from V and 0 bases from J, with 12 bases in between. Germline CDR1 and CDR2: SGHTA and FQGNSA.

This sequence joins TRBV11-3 and TRBJ2-7; 7 nucleotides align to TRBD1. CDR3 length: 13 amino acids. V gave up 3 bases and J gave up 7 bases; unmatched junction bases: 6. The germline CDR1 and CDR2 sequences are SGHNT and YENEEA. The CDR3 sequence is CASSFRQGKEQYF. The CDR3 DNA sequence: TGTGCCAGCAGCTTCCGACAGGGTAAGGAGCAGTACTTC.

V and J are TRBV7-2 and TRBJ1-1; D not certain. V was cut by 7 bases and J by 0 bases, with 21 bases left in between. CDR1 is SGHTA, CDR2 FQGNSA, per germline. The CDR3 runs to 17 residues. CDR3: CASNFKLSTLMNTEAFF. The CDR3 DNA reads as TGTGCCAGCAACTTTAAGCTGTCTACCCTTATGAACACTGAAGCTTTCTTT. Looking up the rest from reference TRBV7-2 and TRBJ1-1 gives the full variable domain: GAGVSQSPSNKVTEKGKDVELRCDPISGHTALYWYRQSLGQGLEFLIYFQGNSAPDKSGLPSDRFSAERTGGSVSTLTIQRTQQEDSAVYLCASNFKLSTLMNTEAFFGQGTRLTVV.

The genes are TRBV7-8 and TRBJ1-1; weak D call: TRBD1 (5 bases). The CDR3 extends over 15 amino acids. V was clipped by 3 bases and J by 3 bases, with 14 bases between them. Germline V gene sequence: CDR1 SGHVS, CDR2 FQNEAQ. CDR3 nucleotide sequence: TGTGCCAGCAGCTTCGAGGGTAACAGGTACACTGAAGCTTTCTTT. As protein: CASSFEGNRYTEAFF. The full variable domain, in which reference TRBV7-8 and TRBJ1-1 provide the parts outside the CDR3, is GAGVSQSPRYKVAKRGQDVALRCDPISGHVSLFWYQQALGQGPEFLTYFQNEAQLDKSGLPSDRFFAERPEGSVSTLKIQRTQQEDSAVYLCASSFEGNRYTEAFFGQGTRLTVV.

This clone has more than one count but fewer than ten. The chain employs TRBV6-1 and TRBJ2-3, with 14 bases fitting TRBD2. The trim removed 3 bases at V and 4 bases at J, leaving 0 bases unmatched. CDR3 length: 15 residues. Per the germline V gene, CDR1 is MNHNS and CDR2 is SASEGT. This CDR3 is CASSETSGGADTQYF. For the CDR3, the DNA is TGTGCCAGCAGTGAGACTAGCGGGGGGGCAGATACGCAGTATTTT.

The chain has TRBV7-9 and TRBJ2-1; D uncertain. Germline V gene lookup returns CDR1 SEHNR and CDR2 FQNEAQ (reference sequence). This CDR3 is 11 amino acids long. V lost 8 bases to trimming and J lost 11 bases, with 13 bases between them. Here the CDR3 DNA reads TGTGCCAGCGGTCTCCAGGCCAAGCAGTTCTTC. Translation: CASGLQAKQFF.

The CDR3 loop reads CASTSAGGNEKLFF. CDR3 bases: TGTGCCAGCACCTCCGCCGGCGGTAATGAAAAACTGTTTTTT. The V and J genes are TRBV28 and TRBJ1-4, with D uncertain. Trimming removed 7 bases at V and 4 bases at J, with 13 bases between. The V gene's germline CDR1 is MDHEN and CDR2 SYDVKM. The CDR3 is 14 amino acids.

J is TRBJ1-2 and V is TRBV29-1; D not certain. V was pared by 0 bases and J by 4 bases, with 12 bases between. In germline, CDR1 is SQVTM, CDR2 ANQGSEA. The CDR3 runs 14 residues. The CDR3 spells CSVEDYGEGYGYTF. The CDR3 DNA is TGCAGCGTTGAAGATTACGGGGAAGGCTATGGCTACACCTTC.

The V and J genes are TRBV7-9 and TRBJ1-2, with D uncertain. CDR3 length: 14 residues. Trimming removed 6 bases from V and 8 bases from J, with 19 bases in between. The germline V gene encodes CDR1 SEHNR and CDR2 FQNEAQ (reference sequence). This CDR3 is CASSFTASSSGYTF. The CDR3 nucleotides read TGTGCCAGCAGTTTTACTGCCAGCTCGTCGGGCTACACCTTC.

The rearrangement joins TRBV10-2 to TRBJ1-5, with TRBD1 as a possible D gene (5 bases). Per the germline V gene, CDR1 is WSHSY and CDR2 is SAAADI. Trimming pared 4 bases from V and 6 bases from J, leaving 13 bases between. The CDR3 sequence is 14 residues long. The CDR3 DNA is TGCGCCAGCAGTGGACAGCTAGAGACTCAGCCCCAGCATTTT. As protein: CASSGQLETQPQHF.

This chain joins TRBV7-3 and TRBJ2-1, with 7 bases matching TRBD1. Losses at the gene ends were 3 bases for V and 6 bases for J; bases not matched to a gene: 8. There are 15 residues in the CDR3. Per the germline V gene, CDR1 is SGHTA and CDR2 is FQGTGA. The CDR3 here is CASSFGTARGNEQFF. As DNA, the CDR3 is TGTGCCAGCAGCTTCGGGACAGCCCGAGGCAATGAGCAGTTCTTC.

The V call is TRBV7-2, the J call TRBJ1-2; D uncertain. In germline, CDR1 is SGHTA, CDR2 FQGNSA. Trimming left V 7 bases short and J 0 bases short, with 12 bases between. This CDR3 region has 14 residues. As DNA, the CDR3 is TGTGCCAGCACCCACCAAGCGGCTAACTATGGCTACACCTTC. Encoded protein: CASTHQAANYGYTF.